This TCR beta chain is from a study of control samples from healthy donors and cancer patients. CDR3 size: 16 residues. Method: immunoSEQ multiplex PCR; TCRdb's copy keeps in-frame clones and lacks some. The repertoire consists of about 120,000 clones, with about 92% occurring once and the leading ten covering 1.5% to 2%. This receptor was obtained from a man aged 45-65 years with head and neck cancer. The chain employs TRBV21-1 and TRBJ2-7; the tabulated D call, TRBD2, remains unverified against the DNA. TRBV21-1 is classified as a pseudogene. Sequencing used PBMCs. The CDR3 is CASSERRAGPGDEQYF. CDR3 sequence (DNA): TGTGCCAGCAGCGAAAGGAGGGCAGGGCCTGGCGACGAGCAGTACTTC.